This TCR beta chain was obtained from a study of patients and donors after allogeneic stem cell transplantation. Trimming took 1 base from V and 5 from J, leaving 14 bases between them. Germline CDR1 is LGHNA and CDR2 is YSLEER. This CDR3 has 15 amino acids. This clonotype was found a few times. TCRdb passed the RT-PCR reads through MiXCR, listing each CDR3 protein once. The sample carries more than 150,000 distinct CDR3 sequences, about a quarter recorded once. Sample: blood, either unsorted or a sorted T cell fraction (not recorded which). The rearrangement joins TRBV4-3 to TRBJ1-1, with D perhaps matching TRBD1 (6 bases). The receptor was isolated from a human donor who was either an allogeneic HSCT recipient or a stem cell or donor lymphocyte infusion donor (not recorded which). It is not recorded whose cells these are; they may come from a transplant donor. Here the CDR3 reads CASSQATQGRTEAFF. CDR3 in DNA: TGCGCCAGCAGCCAAGCAACACAGGGTCGGACTGAAGCTTTCTTT.